These 23 T cell receptor beta chains were all obtained from the same sample, sequenced in a study of early T cells in non-severe SARS-CoV-2 infection. TCRdb called the 5' RACE reads again in MiXCR, with one record for every CDR3 protein. The table lists roughly 40,000 distinct CDR3 sequences, around 6.5% of them singletons, with approximately 5% in the top ten. The sample was whole blood. The origin of the receptors is an adult who was a healthcare worker with PCR-confirmed SARS-CoV-2 infection or an uninfected control (not recorded which).

There are many counts of this clonotype. The chain carries TRBV20-1 and TRBJ2-3; D gene ambiguous. This CDR3 is 11 amino acids long. Deletions cut 6 bases from V and 10 bases from J, with 14 bases between. Germline values: CDR1 DFQATT, CDR2 SNEGSKA (reference sequence). The CDR3 region is CSAVRSAAQYF. DNA of the CDR3: TGCAGTGCGGTCCGGAGCGCTGCGCAGTATTTT.

This clonotype was picked up many times. The chain joins TRBV29-1 to TRBJ2-7, with D possibly matching TRBD2 (5 bases). This CDR3 is built from 14 residues. Between the trimmed V and J ends, which lost 7 bases and 2 bases, there was a span of 18 bases. Germline lookup yields CDR1 SQVTM and CDR2 ANQGSEA. For the CDR3, the DNA is TGCAGCGCTGCCGGGCCCCTCGGGACCTACGAGCAGTACTTC. Its translation is CSAAGPLGTYEQYF.

This clonotype was seen repeatedly, ten times or more. The rearrangement links TRBV7-9 to TRBJ2-7; 7 bases line up with TRBD1. CDR1 and CDR2 from the germline V gene are SEHNR and FQNEAQ (reference sequence). This CDR3 comprises 14 residues. Trimming removed 4 bases from V and 6 bases from J; junction bases left unmatched: 9. This CDR3 reads CASSSYGQAGEQYF. In nucleotides, the CDR3 is TGTGCCAGCAGCTCATACGGACAGGCGGGCGAGCAGTACTTC.

This clonotype was observed a few times. At one of its ends the junction is not consistent with the germline gene, which may arise from a read error. The V gene is TRBV27, the J gene TRBJ2-1; no clear D. Germline V gene lookup returns CDR1 MNHEY and CDR2 SMNVEV (reference sequence). The CDR3 totals 13 residues. CDR3: CVSSRASLDEQFF. The CDR3 DNA is TGTGTCAGCAGTCGGGCCTCTTTGGATGAGCAGTTCTTC.

This clonotype came up many times. The V and J genes are TRBV27 and TRBJ2-7, with a weak D call TRBD1 (6 bases). V gave up 3 bases and J gave up 7 bases, with 19 bases separating them. Germline V CDR1 and CDR2: MNHEY, SMNVEV (reference sequence). The CDR3 has 15 residues. CDR3 residues: CASSLGRGWIEEQYF. Here the CDR3 DNA reads TGTGCCAGCAGTTTGGGCAGGGGTTGGATCGAAGAGCAGTACTTC.

This clonotype was counted only a few times. The gene calls are TRBV11-2 and TRBJ2-3; the D gene is possibly TRBD2 (6 bases). This CDR3 contains 16 residues. Trimming took 3 bases from V and 4 from J, leaving 17 bases between them. Germline V CDR1 and CDR2: SGHAT, FQNNGV. The CDR3 loop is CASSFAGPLAADTQYF. In DNA form, the CDR3 reads TGTGCCAGCAGCTTCGCGGGGCCCCTTGCAGCAGATACGCAGTATTTT. Full variable domain (rest looked up from reference TRBV11-2 and TRBJ2-3): EAGVAQSPRYKIIEKRQSVAFWCNPISGHATLYWYQQILGQGPKLLIQFQNNGVVDDSQLPKDRFSAERLKGVDSTLKIQPAKLEDSAVYLCASSFAGPLAADTQYFGPGTRLTVL.

This clonotype was recorded at least ten times. The V and J genes are TRBV28 and TRBJ2-1; 7 bases map to TRBD2. In germline, CDR1 is MDHEN, CDR2 SYDVKM. This CDR3 comprises 18 residues. V was pared by 3 bases and J by 8 bases, with 19 bases of the junction left unmatched. CDR3 DNA: TGTGCCAGCAGTTTTGTGAGAAGGGCAAGCGGGACCCCTGATGAGCAGTTCTTC. Amino acid sequence: CASSFVRRASGTPDEQFF.

The chain has TRBV7-6 and TRBJ2-2, with D possibly matching TRBD1 (5 bases). CDR3 length: 17 amino acids. CDR1 and CDR2 from the germline V gene are SGHVS and FNYEAQ. V was cut by 5 bases and J by 5 bases, with 21 bases left in between. CDR3 DNA: TGTGCCAGCAGCCCCACCTCATGGACAATGCTTACCGGGGAGCTGTTTTTT. This encodes CASSPTSWTMLTGELFF.

This clonotype has a count of ten or more. The chain joins TRBV5-1 to TRBJ2-2, with 8 positions matching TRBD2. The germline V gene encodes CDR1 SGHRS and CDR2 YFSETQ. The V and J ends lost 2 bases and 4 bases, in that order; junction bases with no gene match: 7. CDR3 length: 16 residues. Here the CDR3 reads CASSFGTRGFTGELFF. DNA of the CDR3: TGCGCCAGCAGCTTTGGGACTAGGGGGTTCACCGGGGAGCTGTTTTTT. The full variable domain, in which reference TRBV5-1 and TRBJ2-2 provide the parts outside the CDR3, is KAGVTQTPRYLIKTRGQQVTLSCSPISGHRSVSWYQQTPGQGLQFLFEYFSETQRNKGNFPGRFSGRQFSNSRSEMNVSTLELGDSALYLCASSFGTRGFTGELFFGEGSRLTVL.

This clonotype was observed at least ten times. CDR3 bases: TGTGCCAGCAGCTTAAATAGTCTAGCGGGAGTCATGAACACCGGGGAGCTGTTTTTT. This codes for CASSLNSLAGVMNTGELFF. This rearrangement joins TRBV7-3 to TRBJ2-2, with 10 nucleotides matching TRBD2. Germline V gene lookup returns CDR1 SGHTA and CDR2 FQGTGA. Germline trimming cut 1 base from V and 1 base from J; bases unmatched to any gene: 9. This CDR3 comprises 19 residues.

In this sample, this clonotype turned up many times. This chain links TRBV20-1 with TRBJ2-1, with 11 nucleotides matching TRBD2. Germline V lookup: CDR1 DFQATT, CDR2 SNEGSKA (reference sequence). This CDR3 contains 16 residues. The junction had 7 bases not matched to a gene; V was cut back by 6 bases and J by 0 bases. This CDR3 reads CSAPPGLAASYNEQFF. CDR3 sequence (DNA): TGCAGTGCCCCCCCGGGACTAGCGGCCTCCTACAATGAGCAGTTCTTC.

This clonotype has a count of ten or more. V usage is TRBV28 and J usage is TRBJ2-3; 7 bases are shared with TRBD2. Germline V gene lookup returns CDR1 MDHEN and CDR2 SYDVKM. With V trimmed by 5 bases and J by 3 bases, 14 bases remained unmatched. CDR3 length equals 17 residues. CDR3 residues: CASSTPVGLADTDTQYF. CDR3 in DNA: TGTGCCAGCAGTACCCCCGTTGGTCTAGCGGATACAGATACGCAGTATTTT.

The CDR3: CASSQDYHRGELFF. The CDR3 DNA is TGTGCCAGCAGTCAAGACTACCACAGGGGGGAGCTGTTTTTT. The chain is built from TRBV11-2 and TRBJ2-2; tentatively, D is TRBD1 or TRBD2 (5 bases each). Looked up from germline, CDR1 is SGHAT and CDR2 is FQNNGV. CDR3 size: 14 residues. Trimming took off 6 bases at V and 8 bases at J, with 16 bases between the two ends.

This clonotype has a count of ten or more. The rearrangement joins TRBV18 to TRBJ2-3; possibly TRBD2 for D (7 bases). CDR3 length: 18 amino acids. Germline assignment: CDR1 KGHSH and CDR2 LQKENI. Deletions cut 3 bases from V and 3 bases from J, with 22 bases between. CDR3 coding DNA: TGTGCCAGCTCACCCCTAAGGGGGGAGCGGGACGTTACAGATACGCAGTATTTT. Amino acids: CASSPLRGERDVTDTQYF. The full variable domain, completed using reference TRBV18 and TRBJ2-3, is NAGVMQNPRHLVRRRGQEARLRCSPMKGHSHVYWYRQLPEEGLKFMVYLQKENIIDESGMPKERFSAEFPKEGPSILRIQQVVRGDSAAYFCASSPLRGERDVTDTQYFGPGTRLTVL.

This clonotype was counted at least ten times. The rearrangement links TRBV19 to TRBJ2-1; D not resolved. The CDR3 is 15 amino acids. CDR1 and CDR2 from the germline V gene are LNHDA and SQIVND (reference sequence). The V end lost 3 bases, the J end lost 2 bases, and 11 bases lay between the germline ends. The CDR3 sequence is CASSMRMPAYNEQFF. DNA for the CDR3: TGTGCCAGTAGTATGAGGATGCCGGCCTACAATGAGCAGTTCTTC.

This clonotype was detected a few times. The chain is built from TRBV21-1 and TRBJ2-7; the table assigns TRBD2, which was not confirmed against the DNA. TRBV21-1 constitutes a pseudogene. This CDR3 is 15 amino acids long. In nucleotides, the CDR3 is TGTGCCAGCAGCGAGCAAAGCGGGCCCCTCTTTGAGCAGTACTTC. Amino acid sequence: CASSEQSGPLFEQYF.

This clonotype was recorded many times. V usage is TRBV20-1 and J usage is TRBJ1-1; the D gene is possibly TRBD1 (5 bases). The CDR3 extends over 13 amino acids. Trimming removed 3 bases at V and 3 bases at J, with 11 bases between. From germline, CDR1 is DFQATT and CDR2 SNEGSKA (reference sequence). CDR3 region: CSARGDPYTEAFF. The CDR3 DNA sequence: TGCAGTGCTAGGGGGGATCCCTACACTGAAGCTTTCTTT.

In this sample, this clonotype turned up many times. The rearrangement links TRBV28 to TRBJ2-1; TRBD1 agrees at 8 bases. The trim removed 5 bases at V and 7 bases at J, leaving 13 bases unmatched. Germline assignment: CDR1 MDHEN and CDR2 SYDVKM. This CDR3 is built from 16 residues. The CDR3 is CASSKTGQGKGNEQFF. CDR3 nucleotide sequence: TGTGCCAGCAGTAAAACTGGACAGGGCAAGGGGAATGAGCAGTTCTTC.

The chain combines TRBV28 with TRBJ1-6; D is undetermined. The CDR3 contains 12 residues. Trimming removed 6 bases at V and 8 bases at J, with 8 bases between. Per germline, CDR1 MDHEN and CDR2 SYDVKM. The CDR3 loop is CASRLLDSPLHF. CDR3 nucleotide sequence: TGTGCCAGCAGGCTATTAGATTCACCCCTCCACTTT. The full variable domain, in which reference TRBV28 and TRBJ1-6 provide the parts outside the CDR3, is DVKVTQSSRYLVKRTGEKVFLECVQDMDHENMFWYRQDPGLGLRLIYFSYDVKMKEKGDIPEGYSVSREKKERFSLILESASTNQTSMYLCASRLLDSPLHFGNGTRLTVT.

The J gene is TRBJ2-3, the V gene TRBV5-6, with TRBD2 matching 10 bases. The V segment lost 2 bases and the J segment 14 bases; nucleotides outside the gene matches: 11. The CDR3 is made up of 14 amino acids. Germline assignment: CDR1 SGHDT and CDR2 YYEEEE. As DNA, the CDR3 is TGTGCCAGCAGCTTTTCCCTAGAGACTAGCGGGTGGTATTTT. Protein: CASSFSLETSGWYF.

CDR3 in DNA: TGTGCCAGCAGTCCCTTAGGGGCGGGGGCAAAAGAGCAGTTCTTC. It yields the protein CASSPLGAGAKEQFF. V gene TRBV6-1 combines with J gene TRBJ2-1; maybe TRBD2 (7 bases). The CDR3 is 15 residues long. CDR1 is MNHNS, CDR2 SASEGT, per germline. Trimming pared 5 bases from V and 10 bases from J, leaving 21 bases between.

V and J are TRBV28 and TRBJ2-7, with TRBD2 as a possible D gene (6 bases). This CDR3 has 13 amino acids. Germline V gene sequence: CDR1 MDHEN, CDR2 SYDVKM. V was pared by 4 bases and J by 0 bases, with 7 bases between. CDR3 amino acids: CASSWDFSYEQYF. As DNA, the CDR3 is TGTGCCAGCAGTTGGGACTTCTCCTACGAGCAGTACTTC.

This clonotype was detected ten times or more. The genes are TRBV9 and TRBJ2-7; 7 nucleotides agree with TRBD1. V shed 3 bases, J shed 0 bases, and the junction held 3 bases outside the gene matches. The germline V gene encodes CDR1 SGDLS and CDR2 YYNGEE. This CDR3 has 14 amino acids. The CDR3 reads CASSATGSSYEQYF. DNA of the CDR3: TGTGCCAGCAGCGCGACAGGGAGCTCCTACGAGCAGTACTTC.